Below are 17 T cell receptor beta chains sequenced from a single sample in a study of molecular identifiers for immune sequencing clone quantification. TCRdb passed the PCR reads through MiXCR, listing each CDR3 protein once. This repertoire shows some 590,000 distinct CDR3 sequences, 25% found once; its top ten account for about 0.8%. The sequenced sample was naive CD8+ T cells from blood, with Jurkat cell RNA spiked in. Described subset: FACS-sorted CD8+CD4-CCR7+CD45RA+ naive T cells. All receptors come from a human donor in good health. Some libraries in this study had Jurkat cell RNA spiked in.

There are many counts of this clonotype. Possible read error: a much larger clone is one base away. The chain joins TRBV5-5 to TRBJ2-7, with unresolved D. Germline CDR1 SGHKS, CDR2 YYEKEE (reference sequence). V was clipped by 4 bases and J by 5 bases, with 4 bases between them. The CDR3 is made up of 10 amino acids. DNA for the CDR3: TGTGCCAGCAGCGGCCACGAGCAGTACTTC. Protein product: CASSGHEQYF.

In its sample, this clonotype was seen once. CDR3 sequence: CASNLLAGGPRVTQYF. CDR3 sequence (DNA): TGTGCCAGCAATCTTTTAGCGGGGGGGCCGCGAGTGACCCAGTACTTC. This chain joins TRBV2 and TRBJ2-5; 11 bases fit TRBD2. Trimming cost V 7 bases and J 7 bases; bases outside gene matches: 14. The germline V gene has CDR1 SNHLY and CDR2 FYNNEI. The CDR3 contains 16 residues.

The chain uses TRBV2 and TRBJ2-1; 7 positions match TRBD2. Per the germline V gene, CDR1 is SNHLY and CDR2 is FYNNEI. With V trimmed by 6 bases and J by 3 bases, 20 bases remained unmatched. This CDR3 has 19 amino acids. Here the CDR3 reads CASSGEVSRGRVSYNEQFF. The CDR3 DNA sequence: TGTGCCAGCAGCGGCGAGGTGTCTAGAGGGAGGGTAAGCTACAATGAGCAGTTCTTC.

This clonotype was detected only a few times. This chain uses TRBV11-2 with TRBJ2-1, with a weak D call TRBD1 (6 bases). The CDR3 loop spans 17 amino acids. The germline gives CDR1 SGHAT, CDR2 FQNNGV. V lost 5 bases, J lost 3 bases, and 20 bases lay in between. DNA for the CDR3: TGTGCCAGCAGCGTACCCCTCGGACAGATCCGCTACAATGAGCAGTTCTTC. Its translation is CASSVPLGQIRYNEQFF.

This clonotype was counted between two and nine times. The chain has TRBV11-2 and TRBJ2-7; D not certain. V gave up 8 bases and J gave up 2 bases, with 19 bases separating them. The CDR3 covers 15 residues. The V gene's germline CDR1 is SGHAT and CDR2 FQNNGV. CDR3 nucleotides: TGTGCCAGCTCACCATCGGCAGCGAATGCCTACGAGCAGTACTTC. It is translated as CASSPSAANAYEQYF.

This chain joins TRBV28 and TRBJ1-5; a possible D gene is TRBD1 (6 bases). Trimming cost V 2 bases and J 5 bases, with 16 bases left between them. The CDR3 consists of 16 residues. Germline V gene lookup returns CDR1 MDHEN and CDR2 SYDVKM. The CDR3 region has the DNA TGTGCCAGCAGTTTAGGATCCCTGGACAGTTATCAGCCCCAGCATTTT. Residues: CASSLGSLDSYQPQHF.

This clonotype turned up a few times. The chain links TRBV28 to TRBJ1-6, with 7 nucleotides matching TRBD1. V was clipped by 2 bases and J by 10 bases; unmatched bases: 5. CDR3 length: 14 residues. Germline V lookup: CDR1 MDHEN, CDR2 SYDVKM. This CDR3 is CASSLDRAGSPLHF. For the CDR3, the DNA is TGTGCCAGCAGTTTAGACAGGGCTGGATCACCCCTCCACTTT.

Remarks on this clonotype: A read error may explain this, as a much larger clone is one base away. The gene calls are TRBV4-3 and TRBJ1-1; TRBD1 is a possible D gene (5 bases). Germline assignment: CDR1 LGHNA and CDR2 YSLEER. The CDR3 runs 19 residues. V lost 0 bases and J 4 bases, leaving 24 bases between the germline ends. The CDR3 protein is CASSQDPFSFRGSGTEAFF. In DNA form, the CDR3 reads TGCGCCAGCAGCCAAGATCCATTCTCTTTCCGGGGGTCGGGCACTGAAGCTTTCTTT.

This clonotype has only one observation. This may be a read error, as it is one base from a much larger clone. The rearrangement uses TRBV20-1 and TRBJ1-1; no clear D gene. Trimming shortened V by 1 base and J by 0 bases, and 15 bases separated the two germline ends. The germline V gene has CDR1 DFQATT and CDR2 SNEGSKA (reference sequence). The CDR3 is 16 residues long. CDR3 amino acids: CSARGSEQDLNTEAFF. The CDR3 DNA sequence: TGCAGTGCTAGAGGTTCTGAACAAGACTTGAACACTGAAGCTTTCTTT.

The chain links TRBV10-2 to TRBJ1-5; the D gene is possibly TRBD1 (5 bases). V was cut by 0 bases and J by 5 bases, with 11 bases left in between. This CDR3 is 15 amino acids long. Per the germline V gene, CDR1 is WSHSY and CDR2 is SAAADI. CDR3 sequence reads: CASSESRGNYQPQHF. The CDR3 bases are TGCGCCAGCAGTGAGTCCCGGGGGAACTATCAGCCCCAGCATTTT.

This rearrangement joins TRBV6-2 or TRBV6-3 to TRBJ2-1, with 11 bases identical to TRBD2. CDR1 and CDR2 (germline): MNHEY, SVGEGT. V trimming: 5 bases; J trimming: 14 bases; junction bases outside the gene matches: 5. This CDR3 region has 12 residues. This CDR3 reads CASSALAGVKFF. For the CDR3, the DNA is TGTGCCAGCAGTGCACTAGCGGGAGTCAAGTTCTTC.

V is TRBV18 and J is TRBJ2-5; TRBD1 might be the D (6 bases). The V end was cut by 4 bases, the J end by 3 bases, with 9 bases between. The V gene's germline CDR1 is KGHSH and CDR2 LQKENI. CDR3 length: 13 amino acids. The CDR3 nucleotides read TGTGCCAGCTCACACCGGACAGAAGAGACCCAGTACTTC. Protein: CASSHRTEETQYF. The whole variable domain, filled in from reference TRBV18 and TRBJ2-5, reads NAGVMQNPRHLVRRRGQEARLRCSPMKGHSHVYWYRQLPEEGLKFMVYLQKENIIDESGMPKERFSAEFPKEGPSILRIQQVVRGDSAAYFCASSHRTEETQYFGPGTRLLVL.

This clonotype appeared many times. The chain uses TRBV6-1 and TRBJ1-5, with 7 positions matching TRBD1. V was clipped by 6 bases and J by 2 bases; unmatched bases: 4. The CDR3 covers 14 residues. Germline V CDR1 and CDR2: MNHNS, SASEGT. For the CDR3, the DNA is TGTGCCAGCAGGACAGGGCAGGGCAATCAGCCCCAGCATTTT. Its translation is CASRTGQGNQPQHF.

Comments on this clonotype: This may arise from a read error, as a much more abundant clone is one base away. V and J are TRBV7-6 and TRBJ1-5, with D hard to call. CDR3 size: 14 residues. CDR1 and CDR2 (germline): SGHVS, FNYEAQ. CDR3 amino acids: CAGSPGAGNQPQHF. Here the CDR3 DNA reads TGTGCCGGCAGCCCCGGTGCTGGCAATCAGCCCCAGCATTTT. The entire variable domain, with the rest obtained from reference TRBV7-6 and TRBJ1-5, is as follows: GAGVSQSPRYKVTKRGQDVALRCDPISGHVSLYWYRQALGQGPEFLTYFNYEAQQDKSGLPNDRFSAERPEGSISTLTIQRTEQRDSAMYRCAGSPGAGNQPQHFGDGTRLSIL.

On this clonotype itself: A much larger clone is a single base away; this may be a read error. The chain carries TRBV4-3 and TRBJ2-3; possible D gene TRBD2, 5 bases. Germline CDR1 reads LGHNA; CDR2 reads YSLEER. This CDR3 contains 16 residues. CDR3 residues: CASSHEPGTNIDTRYF. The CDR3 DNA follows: TGCGCCAGCAGCCATGAACCGGGAACTAACATAGATACGCGGTATTTT.

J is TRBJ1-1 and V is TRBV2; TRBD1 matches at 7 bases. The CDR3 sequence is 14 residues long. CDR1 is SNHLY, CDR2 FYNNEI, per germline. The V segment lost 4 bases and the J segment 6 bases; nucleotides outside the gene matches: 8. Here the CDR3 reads CASSAGTAFPEAFF. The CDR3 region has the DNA TGTGCCAGCAGTGCCGGGACAGCATTCCCTGAAGCTTTCTTT.

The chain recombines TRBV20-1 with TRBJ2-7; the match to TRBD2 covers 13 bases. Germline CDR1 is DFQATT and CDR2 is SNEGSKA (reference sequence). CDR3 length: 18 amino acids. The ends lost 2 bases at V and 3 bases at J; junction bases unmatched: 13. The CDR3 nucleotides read TGCAGTGCTAGATCGTCAAAACCCGGGACTAGCGGGGTCTACGAGCAGTACTTC. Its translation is CSARSSKPGTSGVYEQYF.